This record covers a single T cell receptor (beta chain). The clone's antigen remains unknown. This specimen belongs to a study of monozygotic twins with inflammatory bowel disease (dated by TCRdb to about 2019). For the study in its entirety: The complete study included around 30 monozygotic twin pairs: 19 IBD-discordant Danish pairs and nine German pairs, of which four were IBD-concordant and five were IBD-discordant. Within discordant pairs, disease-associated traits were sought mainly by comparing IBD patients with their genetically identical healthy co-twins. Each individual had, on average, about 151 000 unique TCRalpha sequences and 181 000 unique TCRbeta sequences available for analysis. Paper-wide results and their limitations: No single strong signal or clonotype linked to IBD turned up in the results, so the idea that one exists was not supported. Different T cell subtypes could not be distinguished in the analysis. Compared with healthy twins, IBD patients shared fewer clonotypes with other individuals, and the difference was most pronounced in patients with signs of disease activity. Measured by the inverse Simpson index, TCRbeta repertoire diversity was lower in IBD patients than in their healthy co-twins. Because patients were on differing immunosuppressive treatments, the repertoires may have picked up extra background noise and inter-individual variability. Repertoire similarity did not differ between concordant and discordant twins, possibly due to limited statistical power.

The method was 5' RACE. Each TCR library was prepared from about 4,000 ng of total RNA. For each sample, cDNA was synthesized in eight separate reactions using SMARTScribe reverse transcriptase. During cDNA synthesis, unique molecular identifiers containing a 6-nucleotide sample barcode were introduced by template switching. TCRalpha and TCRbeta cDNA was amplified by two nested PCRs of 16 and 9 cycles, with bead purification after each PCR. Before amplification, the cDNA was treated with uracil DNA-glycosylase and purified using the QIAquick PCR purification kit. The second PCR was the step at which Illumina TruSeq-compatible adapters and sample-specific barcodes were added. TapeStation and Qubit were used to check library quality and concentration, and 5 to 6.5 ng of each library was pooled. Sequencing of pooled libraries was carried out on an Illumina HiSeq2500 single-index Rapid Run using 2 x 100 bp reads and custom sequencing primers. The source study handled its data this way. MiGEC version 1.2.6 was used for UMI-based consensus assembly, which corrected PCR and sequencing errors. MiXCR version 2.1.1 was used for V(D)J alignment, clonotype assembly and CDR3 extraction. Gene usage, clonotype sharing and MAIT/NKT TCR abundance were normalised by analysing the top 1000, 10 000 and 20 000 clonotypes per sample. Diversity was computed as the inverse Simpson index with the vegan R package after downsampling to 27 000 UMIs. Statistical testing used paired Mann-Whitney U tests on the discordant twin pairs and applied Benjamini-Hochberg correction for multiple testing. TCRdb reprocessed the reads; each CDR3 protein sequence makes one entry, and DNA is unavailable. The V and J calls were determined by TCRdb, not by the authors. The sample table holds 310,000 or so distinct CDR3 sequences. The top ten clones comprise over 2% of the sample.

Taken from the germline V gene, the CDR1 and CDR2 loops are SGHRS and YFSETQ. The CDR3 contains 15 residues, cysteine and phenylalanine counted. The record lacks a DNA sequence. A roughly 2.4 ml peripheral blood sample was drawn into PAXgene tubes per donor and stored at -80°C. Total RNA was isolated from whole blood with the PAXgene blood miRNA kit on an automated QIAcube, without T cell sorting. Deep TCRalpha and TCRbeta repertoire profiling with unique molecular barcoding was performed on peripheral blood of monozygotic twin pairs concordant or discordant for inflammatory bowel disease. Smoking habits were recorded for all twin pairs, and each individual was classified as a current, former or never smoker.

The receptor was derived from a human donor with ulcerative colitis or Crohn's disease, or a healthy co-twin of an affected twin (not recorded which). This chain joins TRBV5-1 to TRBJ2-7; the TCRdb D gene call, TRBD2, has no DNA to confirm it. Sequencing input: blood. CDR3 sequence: CASSLGGGDFYEQYF.